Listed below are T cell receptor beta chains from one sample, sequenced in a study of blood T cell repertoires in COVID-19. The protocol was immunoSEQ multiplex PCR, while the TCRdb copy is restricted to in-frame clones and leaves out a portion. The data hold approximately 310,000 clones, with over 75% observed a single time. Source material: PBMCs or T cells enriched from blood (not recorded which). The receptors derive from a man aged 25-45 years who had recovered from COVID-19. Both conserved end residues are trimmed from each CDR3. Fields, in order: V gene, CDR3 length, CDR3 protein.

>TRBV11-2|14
ASSSKSRDREDTQY
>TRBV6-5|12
ASSPSGGSDTQY
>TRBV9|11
ASSVLDTGELF
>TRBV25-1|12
ASSVDRGLNGYT
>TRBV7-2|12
ASSNGTFNSPLH
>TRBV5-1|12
ASSLGQNSGELF
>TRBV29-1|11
SVSMTGNHEQY
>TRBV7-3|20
ASSLLPRATAGTSGGAYEQY
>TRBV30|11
AWSGGLQETQY
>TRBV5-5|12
ASSSTGMNTEAF
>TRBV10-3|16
AISESLAGAANTGELF
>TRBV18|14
ASSLTTGKGNTEAF
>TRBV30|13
AWSTEGVFRDTQY
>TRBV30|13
AWSAPRDSFYEQY
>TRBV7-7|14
ASSLGWGTNTGELF
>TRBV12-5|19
ASGPTSPGRTGTSGVDEQF
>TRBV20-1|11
SASLGGGGEQF
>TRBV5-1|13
ASSFEGAGSYGYT
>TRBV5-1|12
ASSSLSGVDEQF
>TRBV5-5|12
ASSTGQGRGEQF
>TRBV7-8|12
ASSLDPGTDTQY
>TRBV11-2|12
ASSLDPGGSPLH
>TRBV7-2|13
ASSLVDSRPYEQY
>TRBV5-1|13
ASSFGGPITDTQY
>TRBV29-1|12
SAQYGGDNEKLF
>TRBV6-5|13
ASSRAGGPNNEQF
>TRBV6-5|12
ASRNRALGTEAF
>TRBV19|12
ASSPRSTSTEQY
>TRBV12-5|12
ASGLASGDYEQY
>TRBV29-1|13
SVEMTSGGFDEQF
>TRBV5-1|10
ASSYQGGEAF
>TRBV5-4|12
ASSFRTELETQY
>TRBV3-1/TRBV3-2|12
ASGTSGGADTQY
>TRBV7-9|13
ASSLVRQMNTEAF
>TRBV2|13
ASGADRADNSPLH
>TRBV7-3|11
ASGLDRESYTF
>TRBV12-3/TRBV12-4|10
ASTFSDRGAF
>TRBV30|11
AWSLRGDTEAF
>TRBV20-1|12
SASWGGGYNEQF
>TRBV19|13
ASRDIDVSNQPQH
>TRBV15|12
ATSTGGLSSPLH
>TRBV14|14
ASSQRDRGGSYEQY
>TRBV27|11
ASRPTPGYGYT
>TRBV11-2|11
ASSLGRVNGYT
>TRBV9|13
ASSGGLGGSYEQY
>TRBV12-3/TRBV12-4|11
ASSIQGYRGYT
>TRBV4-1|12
ASSQGAGHTEAF
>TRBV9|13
ASSSTGGPQETQY
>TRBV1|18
TSSQEGRLAGGLSTDTQY
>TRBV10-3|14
AISAARADTGNTIY
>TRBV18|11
ASSPDSYNEQF
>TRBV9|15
ASSPSIGGRSNYGYT
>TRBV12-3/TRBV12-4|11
ASSLGAPSPQH
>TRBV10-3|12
AISLRGETGELF
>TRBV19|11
ASTGTWVYGYT
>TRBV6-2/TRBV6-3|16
ASSSPPGLAVNTGELF
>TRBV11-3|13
ASSFSGGAFNEQF
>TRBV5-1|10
ASSPDQVKLF
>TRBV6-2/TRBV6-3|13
ASSTIGTGDSPLH
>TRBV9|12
ASSVAGQNEKLF